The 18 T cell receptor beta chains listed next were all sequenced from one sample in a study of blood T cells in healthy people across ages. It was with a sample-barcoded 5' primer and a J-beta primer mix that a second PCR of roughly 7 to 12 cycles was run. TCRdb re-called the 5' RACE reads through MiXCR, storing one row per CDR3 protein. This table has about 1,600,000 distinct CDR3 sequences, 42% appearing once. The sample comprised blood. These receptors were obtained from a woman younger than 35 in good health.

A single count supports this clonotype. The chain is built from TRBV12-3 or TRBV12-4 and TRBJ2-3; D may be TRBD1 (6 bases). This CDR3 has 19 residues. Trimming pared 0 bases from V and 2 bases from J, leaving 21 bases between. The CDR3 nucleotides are TGTGCCAGCAGTTTAGCCGGGACAATGGGACCTCAAGACACAGATACGCAGTATTTT. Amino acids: CASSLAGTMGPQDTDTQYF.

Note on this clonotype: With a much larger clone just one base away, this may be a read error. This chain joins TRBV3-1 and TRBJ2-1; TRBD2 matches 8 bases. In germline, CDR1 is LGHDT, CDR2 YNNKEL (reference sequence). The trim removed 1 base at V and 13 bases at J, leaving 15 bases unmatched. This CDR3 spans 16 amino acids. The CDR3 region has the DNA TGTGCCAGCAGCCAAGGCGGTAGCGGGGATTGGGAGACCCAGTTCTTC. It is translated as CASSQGGSGDWETQFF.

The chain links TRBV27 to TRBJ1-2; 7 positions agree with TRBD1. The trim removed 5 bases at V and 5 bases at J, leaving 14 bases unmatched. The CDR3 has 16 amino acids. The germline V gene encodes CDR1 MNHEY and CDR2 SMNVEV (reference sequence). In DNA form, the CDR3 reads TGTGCCAGCAGTCCGATAGGACAGGTTGTGCGTTATGGCTACACCTTC. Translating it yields CASSPIGQVVRYGYTF.

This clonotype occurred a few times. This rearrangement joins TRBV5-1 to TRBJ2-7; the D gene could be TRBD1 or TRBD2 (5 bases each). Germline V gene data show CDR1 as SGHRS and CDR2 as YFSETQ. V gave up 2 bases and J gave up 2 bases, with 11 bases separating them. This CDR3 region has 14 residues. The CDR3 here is CASSLSRGAYEQYF. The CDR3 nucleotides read TGCGCCAGCAGCTTATCGCGAGGGGCCTACGAGCAGTACTTC.

The DNA for the CDR3 is TGTGCCAGCAGCGTAGGCACCCATAACCCCCCAGATACGCAGTATTTT. It translates to CASSVGTHNPPDTQYF. The gene calls are TRBV9 and TRBJ2-3; D ambiguous. Germline V gives CDR1 SGDLS, CDR2 YYNGEE. The CDR3 loop spans 16 amino acids. V lost 0 bases, J lost 4 bases, and 15 bases lay in between.

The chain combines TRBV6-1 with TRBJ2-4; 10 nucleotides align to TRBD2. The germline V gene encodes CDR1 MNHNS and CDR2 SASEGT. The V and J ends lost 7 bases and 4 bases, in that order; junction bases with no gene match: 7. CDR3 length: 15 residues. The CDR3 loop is CASMGLAGVKNIQYF. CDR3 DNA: TGTGCCAGCATGGGTCTAGCGGGAGTGAAAAACATTCAGTACTTC.

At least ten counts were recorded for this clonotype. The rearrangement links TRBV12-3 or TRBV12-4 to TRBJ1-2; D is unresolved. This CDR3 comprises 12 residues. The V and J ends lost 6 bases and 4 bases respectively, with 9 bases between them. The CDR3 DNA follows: TGTGCCAGCAGCTTGGAAAGCTATGGCTACACCTTC. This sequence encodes CASSLESYGYTF.

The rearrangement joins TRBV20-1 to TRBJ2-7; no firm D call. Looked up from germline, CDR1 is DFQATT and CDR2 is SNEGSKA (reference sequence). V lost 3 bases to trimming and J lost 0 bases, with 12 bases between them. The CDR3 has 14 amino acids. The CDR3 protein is CSASLGTSSYEQYF. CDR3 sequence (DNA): TGCAGTGCTAGTCTAGGCACGAGCTCCTACGAGCAGTACTTC.

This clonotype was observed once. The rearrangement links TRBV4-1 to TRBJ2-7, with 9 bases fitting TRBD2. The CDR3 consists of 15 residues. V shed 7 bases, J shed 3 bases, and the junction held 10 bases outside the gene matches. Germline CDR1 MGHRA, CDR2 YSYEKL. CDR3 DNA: TGCGCCAGCAAAGAGGGGCTAGCGGGACACTACGAGCAGTACTTC. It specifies CASKEGLAGHYEQYF.

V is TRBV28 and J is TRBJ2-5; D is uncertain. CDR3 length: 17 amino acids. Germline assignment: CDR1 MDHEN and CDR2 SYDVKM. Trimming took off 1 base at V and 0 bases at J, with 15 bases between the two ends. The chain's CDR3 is CASSLFATVRYQETQYF. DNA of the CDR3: TGTGCCAGCAGTTTATTCGCCACCGTACGATACCAAGAGACCCAGTACTTC.

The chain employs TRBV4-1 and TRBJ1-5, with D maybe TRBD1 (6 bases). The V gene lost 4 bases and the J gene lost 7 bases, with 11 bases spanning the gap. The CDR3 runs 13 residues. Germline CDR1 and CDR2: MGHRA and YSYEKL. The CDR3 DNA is TGCGCCAGCAGCCCGGACAGAACCCAGCCCCAGCATTTT. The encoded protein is CASSPDRTQPQHF.

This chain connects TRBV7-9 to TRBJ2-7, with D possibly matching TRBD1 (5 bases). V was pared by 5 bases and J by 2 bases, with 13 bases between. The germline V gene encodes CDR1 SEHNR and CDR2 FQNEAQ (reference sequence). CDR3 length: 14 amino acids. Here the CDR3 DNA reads TGTGCCAGCAGCGACAGATACAAACCCTACGAGCAGTACTTC. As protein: CASSDRYKPYEQYF. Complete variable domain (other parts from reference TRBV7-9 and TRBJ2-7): DTGVSQNPRHKITKRGQNVTFRCDPISEHNRLYWYRQTLGQGPEFLTYFQNEAQLEKSRLLSDRFSAERPKGSFSTLEIQRTEQGDSAMYLCASSDRYKPYEQYFGPGTRLTVT.

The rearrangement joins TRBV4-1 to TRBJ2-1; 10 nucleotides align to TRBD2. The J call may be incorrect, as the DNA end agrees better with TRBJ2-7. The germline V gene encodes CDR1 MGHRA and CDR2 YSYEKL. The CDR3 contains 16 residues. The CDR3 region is CASSQRLAGEYNEQYF. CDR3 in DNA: TGCGCCAGCAGCCAACGTCTAGCGGGGGAATACAATGAGCAGTACTTC.

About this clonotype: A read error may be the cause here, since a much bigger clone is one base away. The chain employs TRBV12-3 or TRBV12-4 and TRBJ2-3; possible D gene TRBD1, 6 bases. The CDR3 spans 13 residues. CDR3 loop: CASLHGGTDTRYF. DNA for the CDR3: TGTGCCAGCCTCCATGGGGGCACAGATACGCGGTATTTT.

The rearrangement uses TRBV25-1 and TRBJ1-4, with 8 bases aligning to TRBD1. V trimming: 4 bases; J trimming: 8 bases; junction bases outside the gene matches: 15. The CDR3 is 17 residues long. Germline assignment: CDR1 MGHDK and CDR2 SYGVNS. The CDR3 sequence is CASSADRGREVGEKLFF. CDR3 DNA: TGTGCCAGCAGTGCCGACAGGGGTAGAGAAGTGGGGGAAAAACTGTTTTTT.

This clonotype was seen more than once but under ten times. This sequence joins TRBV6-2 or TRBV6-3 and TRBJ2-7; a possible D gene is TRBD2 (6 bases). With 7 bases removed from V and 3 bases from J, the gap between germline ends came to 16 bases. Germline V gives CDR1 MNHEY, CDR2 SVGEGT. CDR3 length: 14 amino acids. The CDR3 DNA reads TGTGCCAGCATGGTCGGGACTGGTGACTACGAGCAGTACTTC. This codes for CASMVGTGDYEQYF.

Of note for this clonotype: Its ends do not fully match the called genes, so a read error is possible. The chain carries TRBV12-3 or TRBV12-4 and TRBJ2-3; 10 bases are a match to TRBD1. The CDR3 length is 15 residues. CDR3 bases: TGTGCCAGCAGAGAGGGACAGGGGATAACAGATGCGCAGTATTTT. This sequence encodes CASREGQGITDAQYF.

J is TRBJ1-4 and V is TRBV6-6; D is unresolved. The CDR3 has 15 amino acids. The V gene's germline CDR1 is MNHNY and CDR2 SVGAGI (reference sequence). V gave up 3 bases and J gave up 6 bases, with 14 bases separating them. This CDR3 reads CASSYYGPEDEKLFF. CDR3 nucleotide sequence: TGTGCCAGCAGTTATTATGGTCCAGAAGATGAAAAACTGTTTTTT.